This T cell receptor (beta chain) was documented in a study of regulatory T cells in long-lasting Graves disease. Study-wide results and caveats: Persistent disease samples used TRBV28, TRBJ1-2 and TRBJ2-5 preferentially.

iRepertoire HTBI primers and Arm-PCR of CDR3 regions built TCR beta libraries. TCRdb reanalysed the multiplex PCR reads using MiXCR and keeps one entry per CDR3 protein. This sample yields about 210,000 distinct CDR3 sequences, of which roughly 19% are seen a single time; roughly 10% belongs to the top ten. The CDR3 covers 15 residues. Germline V gene lookup returns CDR1 SGDLS and CDR2 YYNGEE. Trimming cost V 0 bases and J 0 bases, with 9 bases left between them. Time point described: newly diagnosed GD, antithyroid drugs for less than 3 months. Extracted RNA from PBMCs served as the source of the TCR library. This clonotype was detected once. Its antigen is unidentified. These same data were also listed under a study on T cells in Graves' hyperthyroidism and ophthalmopathy. That source notes: The study defined stable Graves' hyperthyroidism as no ophthalmopathy progression within 18 months. Using the HTBI primer set, a first-round RT-PCR was run on the TCR CDR3.

Sample: peripheral blood mononuclear cells (PBMCs), taken at new diagnosis, from a patient treated with antithyroid drugs. The clonotype was recovered from a woman aged 25 to 39 with Graves disease. The J gene is TRBJ1-2, the V gene TRBV9, with D possibly matching TRBD1 (5 bases). CDR3 in DNA: TGTGCCAGCAGCGTAGGTGAGGGGACTAACTATGGCTACACCTTC. Translated, it gives CASSVGEGTNYGYTF. The full variable domain, its missing parts supplied by reference TRBV9 and TRBJ1-2, is DSGVTQTPKHLITATGQRVTLRCSPRSGDLSVYWYQQSLDQGLQFLIQYYNGEERAKGNILERFSAQQFPDLHSELNLSSLELGDSALYFCASSVGEGTNYGYTFGSGTRLTVV.